These 10 T cell receptor beta chains were sequenced from one sample in a study of T cell responses to AZD1222 COVID-19 vaccine. Clones were read by immunoSEQ multiplex PCR, and TCRdb kept only the in-frame ones, dropping some. This table holds approximately 160,000 clones, under 95% found once. Material: peripheral blood, obtained on day 0 of AZD1222 vaccination. The receptors were sampled from an adult in good health.

The chain uses TRBV10-3 and TRBJ2-2; 8 positions match TRBD1. CDR3 size: 19 residues. Germline V CDR1 and CDR2: ENHRY, SYGVKD. The V and J ends lost 5 bases and 1 base, in that order; junction bases with no gene match: 15. Here the CDR3 DNA reads TGTGCCATCAGTCCACACAACGCGCCCGGGACAGGGAACACCGGGGAGCTGTTTTTT. Translated: CAISPHNAPGTGNTGELFF.

The chain joins TRBV28 to TRBJ1-6, with 9 bases identical to TRBD1. Germline trimming cut 5 bases from V and 6 bases from J; bases unmatched to any gene: 8. Germline V gives CDR1 MDHEN, CDR2 SYDVKM. The CDR3 extends over 16 amino acids. In nucleotides, the CDR3 is TGTGCCAGCAGTCCTCTACAGGGGGCCGTTAATTCACCCCTCCACTTT. The encoded protein is CASSPLQGAVNSPLHF.

The chain couples TRBV7-3 to TRBJ1-1; 9 bases fit TRBD1. Germline V gene sequence: CDR1 SGHTA, CDR2 FQGTGA. The V and J ends lost 6 bases and 6 bases, in that order; junction bases with no gene match: 8. This CDR3 has 14 residues. This CDR3 is CASRKLGQGSEAFF. The CDR3 DNA reads TGTGCCAGCAGGAAATTGGGACAGGGATCTGAAGCTTTCTTT.

CDR3 loop: CASIFTGEPDTQYF. The CDR3 bases are TGTGCCAGCATCTTTACAGGAGAACCAGATACGCAGTATTTT. This chain connects TRBV28 to TRBJ2-3, with D perhaps TRBD1 (5 bases). This CDR3 is 14 amino acids long. The V end was cut by 7 bases, the J end by 4 bases, with 15 bases between. Germline CDR1 is MDHEN and CDR2 is SYDVKM.

The genes are TRBV4-2 and TRBJ2-7; 10 bases agree with TRBD2. The CDR3 has 18 residues. Germline V gene data show CDR1 as LGHNA and CDR2 as YNFKEQ. Germline trimming cut 0 bases from V and 2 bases from J; bases unmatched to any gene: 10. The DNA for the CDR3 is TGTGCCAGCAGCCAAGAGGGGTTGCTAGCGGGAGTTCCCTACGAGCAGTACTTC. Translated: CASSQEGLLAGVPYEQYF.

J is TRBJ2-3 and V is TRBV5-8; TRBD1 matches at 8 bases. Germline loops: CDR1 SGHTS, CDR2 YDEGEE. The ends lost 7 bases at V and 5 bases at J; junction bases unmatched: 12. The CDR3 contains 15 residues. The CDR3 DNA follows: TGTGCCAGCTCACCCCCCAGGACAGGGTTAGATACGCAGTATTTT. It is translated as CASSPPRTGLDTQYF.

The CDR3 nucleotides are TGTGCCAGCAGCCTAAGACGGAATAATTCACCCCTCCACTTT. It yields the protein CASSLRRNNSPLHF. The chain couples TRBV9 to TRBJ1-6; D ambiguous. Germline CDR1 is SGDLS and CDR2 is YYNGEE. This CDR3 is 14 amino acids long. With 4 bases removed from V and 5 bases from J, the gap between germline ends came to 10 bases.

V and J are TRBV3-1 (or the pseudogene TRBV3-2) and TRBJ2-3, with 7 bases identical to TRBD2. The V and J ends lost 6 bases and 0 bases, in that order; junction bases with no gene match: 0. Germline V CDR1 and CDR2: LGHDT, YNNKEL (reference sequence). The CDR3 length is 13 residues. The CDR3, as DNA: TGTGCCAGCAGGCGGGGGAGCACAGATACGCAGTATTTT. Its protein is CASRRGSTDTQYF.

The rearrangement links TRBV25-1 to TRBJ1-2; D is unresolved. This CDR3 spans 14 amino acids. Germline V gives CDR1 MGHDK, CDR2 SYGVNS. V lost 7 bases and J lost 0, with 12 bases in between. The CDR3 spells CASIGEVANYGYTF. Written as DNA, the CDR3 is TGTGCCAGCATTGGAGAGGTAGCTAACTATGGCTACACCTTC.

J is TRBJ2-3 and V is TRBV2; D remains unclear. The CDR3 loop spans 15 amino acids. Germline assignment: CDR1 SNHLY and CDR2 FYNNEI. V shed 6 bases and J shed 5 bases, with 18 bases lying between them. The DNA for the CDR3 is TGTGCCAGCAGCCCCTCCACCCTTTTGGGAGATACGCAGTATTTT. It yields the protein CASSPSTLLGDTQYF. The variable domain in full, completed from reference TRBV2 and TRBJ2-3, reads EPEVTQTPSHQVTQMGQEVILRCVPISNHLYFYWYRQILGQKVEFLVSFYNNEISEKSEIFDDQFSVERPDGSNFTLKIRSTKLEDSAMYFCASSPSTLLGDTQYFGPGTRLTVL.